This T cell receptor (beta chain) was captured by sequencing in a study of T cells in Graves' hyperthyroidism and ophthalmopathy. CDR1 is LGHDT and CDR2 is YNNKEL in the germline V gene (reference sequence). V was pared by 4 bases and J by 1 base, with 12 bases of the junction left unmatched. CDR3 size: 18 residues. Amplification targeted TCR beta CDR3 regions from RNA transcripts. In the first-round RT-PCR of the TCR CDR3, the HTBI primer set was used. TCRdb called the multiplex PCR reads again in MiXCR, with one record for every CDR3 protein. In the table there are some 650,000 distinct CDR3 sequences, 16% of which are singletons. This clonotype was seen ten or more times. Individuals with ophthalmopathy presented a Clinical Activity Score of at least 3, a NOSPECS grade of at least 4 and a duration under 3 months.

Sequenced material: blood. J is TRBJ2-5 and V is TRBV3-1; 10 nucleotides line up with TRBD2. This receptor was taken from a woman aged 40-49 years with Graves' ophthalmopathy. CDR3 amino acids: CASSPYASGRGGQETQYF. The CDR3 DNA sequence: TGTGCCAGCAGCCCGTATGCTAGCGGGAGAGGGGGCCAAGAGACCCAGTACTTC.